A single sample is the source of the 27 T cell receptor beta chains below, sequenced in a study of blood T cells in healthy people across ages. The authors ran a second PCR of about 7 to 12 cycles using a sample-barcoded 5' primer and a J-beta primer mix. TCRdb re-analysed the 5' RACE reads in MiXCR, keeping a single row per CDR3 protein. This sample has over a million distinct CDR3 sequences, with roughly 60% found just once. Source material: blood. The receptors shown here come from a man younger than 35 in good health.

The chain has TRBV7-9 and TRBJ2-5, with 7 bases matching TRBD1. V lost 5 bases and J lost 2; bases outside the gene matches: 8. The CDR3 is made up of 15 amino acids. The germline CDR1 and CDR2 sequences are SEHNR and FQNEAQ (reference sequence). The CDR3 DNA reads as TGTGCCAGCAGCCCCCAAGAGGACAGGCAAGAGACCCAGTACTTC. Translating gives CASSPQEDRQETQYF. The full variable domain, with the rest looked up from reference TRBV7-9 and TRBJ2-5, is DTGVSQNPRHKITKRGQNVTFRCDPISEHNRLYWYRQTLGQGPEFLTYFQNEAQLEKSRLLSDRFSAERPKGSFSTLEIQRTEQGDSAMYLCASSPQEDRQETQYFGPGTRLLVL.

Points on this clonotype: This may stem from a read error, because a much larger clone lies one nucleotide away. This chain uses TRBV2 with TRBJ1-2, with D perhaps matching TRBD1 (6 bases). CDR1 is SNHLY, CDR2 FYNNEI, per germline. The CDR3 runs to 15 residues. With 2 bases removed from V and 6 bases from J, the gap between germline ends came to 16 bases. The CDR3 region is CASSELPQGGHGYTF. CDR3 bases: TGTGCCAGCAGTGAACTCCCACAGGGCGGCCATGGCTACACCTTC.

Of note for this clonotype: One junction end disagrees with the germline gene, perhaps due to a read error. V and J are TRBV7-9 and TRBJ2-5; perhaps TRBD1 as D (5 bases). Germline CDR1 is SEHNR and CDR2 is FQNEAQ (reference sequence). This CDR3 is 14 amino acids long. The CDR3 region is CTSSFDRYQETQYF. The CDR3 DNA reads TGTACCAGCAGCTTCGACAGATACCAAGAGACCCAGTACTTC.

This rearrangement joins TRBV7-2 to TRBJ2-5, with 11 bases matching TRBD2. Germline V lookup: CDR1 SGHTA, CDR2 FQGNSA. CDR3 length equals 13 residues. V gave up 7 bases and J gave up 6 bases; unmatched junction bases: 4. The CDR3 region is CASKLAGAQTQYF. CDR3 in DNA: TGTGCCAGCAAACTAGCGGGGGCCCAGACCCAGTACTTC.

As to this clonotype: The junction differs from germline at one of its ends, possibly a read error. The chain carries TRBV27 and TRBJ2-1, with TRBD2 as a possible D gene (5 bases). Germline CDR1 is MNHEY and CDR2 is SMNVEV (reference sequence). The CDR3 consists of 16 residues. CDR3 nucleotide sequence: TGCGCCAGCAGTTCTCCCAGGAGGAGCTCCTACAATGAGCAGTTCTTC. This gives the protein CASSSPRRSSYNEQFF.

This clonotype occurred a few times. The chain couples TRBV6-5 to TRBJ2-3; TRBD2 matches at 7 bases. V gave up 0 bases and J gave up 8 bases; unmatched junction bases: 8. The CDR3 has 15 residues. The germline CDR1 and CDR2 sequences are MNHEY and SVGAGI. CDR3 coding DNA: TGTGCCAGCAGTTACTCAACCAGCGGGAAGTCTACGCAGTATTTT. Its protein product is CASSYSTSGKSTQYF.

This clonotype has only a few counts. The V gene is TRBV18, the J gene TRBJ2-6; no definite D call. Germline V gives CDR1 KGHSH, CDR2 LQKENI. V dropped 5 bases and J dropped 0 bases, with 11 bases sitting between them. The CDR3 spans 16 residues. The CDR3 spells CASSYGVGSGANVLTF. The CDR3 DNA sequence: TGTGCCAGCTCATATGGGGTTGGCTCTGGGGCCAACGTCCTGACTTTC.

The chain employs TRBV5-5 and TRBJ2-5; 7 nucleotides line up with TRBD1. The CDR3 is made up of 16 amino acids. Germline CDR1 is SGHKS and CDR2 is YYEKEE (reference sequence). Trimming took 0 bases from V and 11 from J; bases not matched to a gene: 16. The CDR3 sequence is CASSLVVPGQLVGQYF. The CDR3 bases are TGTGCCAGCAGCTTGGTCGTCCCGGGACAGCTTGTAGGGCAGTACTTC.

The J gene is TRBJ1-5, the V gene TRBV12-3 or TRBV12-4; no reliable D call. This CDR3 has 13 residues. V lost 1 base, J lost 5 bases, and 6 bases lay in between. The CDR3 loop reads CASSLEYYQPQHF. CDR3 in DNA: TGTGCCAGCAGTTTAGAATATTATCAGCCCCAGCATTTT.

This clonotype was observed a handful of times. V and J are TRBV7-9 and TRBJ1-4; D remains ambiguous. The CDR3 contains 15 residues. V lost 5 bases, J lost 7 bases, and 17 bases lay in between. The germline gives CDR1 SEHNR, CDR2 FQNEAQ (reference sequence). The CDR3 bases are TGTGCCAGCAGCGTAGGATATTGGGCATCTGAAAAACTGTTTTTT. Protein: CASSVGYWASEKLFF.

This chain links TRBV9 with TRBJ2-1; 8 bases fit TRBD2. Germline V gives CDR1 SGDLS, CDR2 YYNGEE. With 3 bases clipped from V and 1 base from J, the junction kept 6 bases outside the gene matches. There are 16 residues in the CDR3. The CDR3 DNA sequence: TGTGCCAGCAGCGCGAGTCCTAGCGGGTCCTACAATGAGCAGTTCTTC. This sequence encodes CASSASPSGSYNEQFF. Combining the CDR3 with reference TRBV9 and TRBJ2-1 gives the whole variable domain DSGVTQTPKHLITATGQRVTLRCSPRSGDLSVYWYQQSLDQGLQFLIQYYNGEERAKGNILERFSAQQFPDLHSELNLSSLELGDSALYFCASSASPSGSYNEQFFGPGTRLTVL.

The V call is TRBV7-9, the J call TRBJ2-2, with 11 bases lining up with TRBD2. The trim removed 4 bases at V and 7 bases at J, leaving 17 bases unmatched. This CDR3 region has 19 residues. Germline loops: CDR1 SEHNR, CDR2 FQNEAQ (reference sequence). CDR3 sequence: CASSSQRGASGRFIGELFF. CDR3 nucleotides: TGTGCCAGCAGCTCCCAACGGGGGGCTAGCGGGAGGTTTATCGGGGAGCTGTTTTTT.

The rearrangement joins TRBV20-1 to TRBJ2-5; 11 bases align to TRBD2. The CDR3 length is 15 residues. Germline-derived CDR1 and CDR2 are DFQATT and SNEGSKA (reference sequence). Unmatched junction bases numbered 8, after V lost 6 bases and J lost 2 bases. The CDR3 DNA reads as TGCAGTGCGGAGTCCGGGACTAGCGGACAAGAGACCCAGTACTTC. As protein: CSAESGTSGQETQYF.

This chain joins TRBV7-2 and TRBJ2-1, with 14 nucleotides matching TRBD2. This CDR3 is 17 amino acids long. Trimming cost V 6 bases and J 7 bases; bases outside gene matches: 11. Per the germline V gene, CDR1 is SGHTA and CDR2 is FQGNSA. The DNA for the CDR3 is TGTGCCAGCAGTTACGGACTAGCGGGAGGTTTGCGGAATGAGCAGTTCTTC. Encoded protein: CASSYGLAGGLRNEQFF.

The chain employs TRBV7-8 and TRBJ1-3; TRBD1 is a possible D gene (6 bases). Germline loops: CDR1 SGHVS, CDR2 FQNEAQ. V was trimmed by 5 bases and J by 4 bases, leaving 12 bases between them. The CDR3 length is 14 residues. DNA of the CDR3: TGTGCCAGCAGCAAAGTGGACAGCGGAAACACCATATATTTT. This codes for CASSKVDSGNTIYF. Full variable domain (rest looked up from reference TRBV7-8 and TRBJ1-3): GAGVSQSPRYKVAKRGQDVALRCDPISGHVSLFWYQQALGQGPEFLTYFQNEAQLDKSGLPSDRFFAERPEGSVSTLKIQRTQQEDSAVYLCASSKVDSGNTIYFGEGSWLTVV.

This clonotype showed up just a few times. CDR3 bases: TGCGCCAGCAGCCCCGGACAGGGGGAAACAGATACGCAGTATTTT. Protein product: CASSPGQGETDTQYF. This chain links TRBV4-1 with TRBJ2-3, with TRBD1 matching over 10 bases. Per germline, CDR1 MGHRA and CDR2 YSYEKL. V shed 4 bases, J shed 3 bases, and the junction held 4 bases outside the gene matches. The CDR3 covers 15 residues.

The chain carries TRBV5-1 and TRBJ1-1; 8 bases map to TRBD1. Germline CDR1 and CDR2: SGHRS and YFSETQ. The CDR3 runs 14 residues. V lost 3 bases to trimming and J lost 5 bases; unmatched junction nucleotides: 6. CDR3 DNA sequence: TGCGCCAGCAGCTCAGGGACAGGAGGGACTGAAGCTTTCTTT. Its translation: CASSSGTGGTEAFF.

This clonotype was observed a few times. This chain connects TRBV29-1 to TRBJ2-1; no clear D gene. This CDR3 region has 13 residues. V was cut by 7 bases and J by 8 bases, with 18 bases left in between. Germline V gene sequence: CDR1 SQVTM, CDR2 ANQGSEA. Here the CDR3 DNA reads TGCAGCGCCAGCATGCCCCATATGGATGAGCAGTTCTTC. Its protein product is CSASMPHMDEQFF.

The V call is TRBV6-2 or TRBV6-3, the J call TRBJ2-3; 8 bases match TRBD2. Germline V gene sequence: CDR1 MNHEY, CDR2 SVGEGT. This CDR3 region has 14 residues. Trimming took 6 bases from V and 6 from J; bases not matched to a gene: 8. The CDR3 DNA is TGTGCCAGCAGGTCCAGCGGGGGTTACGATACGCAGTATTTT. It specifies CASRSSGGYDTQYF.

The J gene is TRBJ2-3, the V gene TRBV3-1; D assignment may be TRBD1 or TRBD2 (5 bases each). Between the trimmed V and J ends, which lost 7 bases and 2 bases, there was a span of 16 bases. The CDR3 is 15 amino acids. Germline V lookup: CDR1 LGHDT, CDR2 YNNKEL (reference sequence). CDR3 sequence: CASTRGETSTDTQYF. The CDR3 region has the DNA TGTGCCAGCACCCGAGGGGAGACCTCCACAGATACGCAGTATTTT.

This clonotype was seen more than once but under ten times. A much larger clone differs by one base, so this may be a read error. V usage is TRBV6-4 and J usage is TRBJ2-6; TRBD1 might be the D (5 bases). Germline V gene data show CDR1 as MRHNA and CDR2 as SNTAGT. This CDR3 contains 15 residues. The CDR3 reads CASSDSGAGANVPTF. The DNA of the CDR3 is TGTGCCAGCAGTGACTCGGGCGCTGGGGCCAACGTCCCGACTTTC.

In its sample, this clonotype was seen a few times. This chain joins TRBV7-9 and TRBJ2-7; 8 bases agree with TRBD1. With 10 bases clipped from V and 3 bases from J, the junction kept 8 bases outside the gene matches. Germline values: CDR1 SEHNR, CDR2 FQNEAQ (reference sequence). The CDR3 runs 13 residues. The chain's CDR3 is CAIDGQGDYEQYF. The DNA for the CDR3 is TGTGCCATCGACGGACAGGGAGACTACGAGCAGTACTTC. The variable domain in full, completed from reference TRBV7-9 and TRBJ2-7, reads DTGVSQNPRHKITKRGQNVTFRCDPISEHNRLYWYRQTLGQGPEFLTYFQNEAQLEKSRLLSDRFSAERPKGSFSTLEIQRTEQGDSAMYLCAIDGQGDYEQYFGPGTRLTVT.

The chain uses TRBV20-1 and TRBJ2-3; no reliable D call. Trimming pared 6 bases from V and 5 bases from J, leaving 12 bases between. The germline gives CDR1 DFQATT, CDR2 SNEGSKA (reference sequence). This CDR3 region has 12 residues. CDR3 residues: CSATPTQDTQYF. CDR3 DNA sequence: TGCAGTGCCACACCCACACAAGATACGCAGTATTTT.

This clonotype was recorded only once. The chain carries TRBV13 and TRBJ2-7; 8 bases are shared with TRBD2. The CDR3 is 15 residues long. V was clipped by 5 bases and J by 2 bases; unmatched bases: 8. CDR1 and CDR2 from the germline V gene are PRHDT and FYEKMQ (reference sequence). CDR3 DNA sequence: TGTGCCAGCAGCGGAAGACTAGCGAACACCTACGAGCAGTACTTC. Translating it yields CASSGRLANTYEQYF.

This clonotype was seen more than once but under ten times. V gene TRBV11-2 combines with J gene TRBJ2-5, with 12 positions matching TRBD1. Germline-derived CDR1 and CDR2 are SGHAT and FQNNGV. This CDR3 spans 15 amino acids. Trimming removed 4 bases from V and 7 bases from J; junction bases left unmatched: 7. The chain's CDR3 is CASSSPGQGARTQYF. DNA for the CDR3: TGTGCCAGCAGCTCACCGGGACAGGGGGCCAGGACCCAGTACTTC.

This clonotype has just a few counts. The rearrangement joins TRBV6-2 or TRBV6-3 to TRBJ2-3, with D perhaps matching TRBD2 (5 bases). The CDR3 runs to 14 residues. V lost 0 bases, J lost 3 bases, and 7 bases lay in between. CDR1 and CDR2 (germline): MNHEY, SVGEGT. The DNA of the CDR3 is TGTGCCAGCAGTTACTCGTGGGAGACAGATACGCAGTATTTT. Amino acid sequence: CASSYSWETDTQYF.

The J gene is TRBJ2-5, the V gene TRBV4-1; 11 bases align to TRBD2. The CDR3 extends over 17 amino acids. Trimming cost V 3 bases and J 2 bases; bases outside gene matches: 8. Germline V gene sequence: CDR1 MGHRA, CDR2 YSYEKL. Here the CDR3 reads CASSQRPGLAVQETQYF. The CDR3 region has the DNA TGCGCCAGCAGCCAGCGACCGGGACTAGCGGTTCAAGAGACCCAGTACTTC.